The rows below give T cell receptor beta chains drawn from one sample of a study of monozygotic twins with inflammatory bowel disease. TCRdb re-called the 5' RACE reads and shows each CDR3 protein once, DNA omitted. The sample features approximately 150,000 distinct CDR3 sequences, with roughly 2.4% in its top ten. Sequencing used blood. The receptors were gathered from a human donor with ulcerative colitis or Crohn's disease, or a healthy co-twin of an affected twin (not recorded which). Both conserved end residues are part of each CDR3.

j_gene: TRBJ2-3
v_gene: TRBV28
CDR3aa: CASRPVGTGGFSTTDTQYF

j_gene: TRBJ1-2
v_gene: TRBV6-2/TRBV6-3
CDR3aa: CAGNAVGKGFSGYTF

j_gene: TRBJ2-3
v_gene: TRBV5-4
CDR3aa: CASSGGGDRVDTQYF

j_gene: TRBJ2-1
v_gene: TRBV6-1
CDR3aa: CASSAILGLAGGYEQFF

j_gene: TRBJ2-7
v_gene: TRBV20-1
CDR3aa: CSATGQGSSGYEQYF

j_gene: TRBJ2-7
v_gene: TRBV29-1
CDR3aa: CSVESPQGPLYEQYF

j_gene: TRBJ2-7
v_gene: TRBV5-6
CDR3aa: CASSLGTGQNSYEQYF

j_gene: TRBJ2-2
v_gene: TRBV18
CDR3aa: CASSPRTPNTGELFF

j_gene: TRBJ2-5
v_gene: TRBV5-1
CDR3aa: CASSLEGPTSSQETQYF

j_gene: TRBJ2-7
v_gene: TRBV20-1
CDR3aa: CSASNAGLAGVHYEQYF

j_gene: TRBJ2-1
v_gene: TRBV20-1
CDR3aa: CSARARLDSYNEQFF

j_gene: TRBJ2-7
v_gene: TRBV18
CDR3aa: CASSYRVPYEQYF

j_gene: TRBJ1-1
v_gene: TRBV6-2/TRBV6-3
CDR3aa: CASSRQTEAFF

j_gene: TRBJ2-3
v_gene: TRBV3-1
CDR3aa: CASSQVLGGRGEDTQYF

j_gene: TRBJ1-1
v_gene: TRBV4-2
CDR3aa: CASSLTPGGAEAFF

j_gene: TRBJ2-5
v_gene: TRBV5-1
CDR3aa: CASSLGGRGETQYF

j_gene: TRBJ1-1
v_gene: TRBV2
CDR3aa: CASSPGPGAEAFF

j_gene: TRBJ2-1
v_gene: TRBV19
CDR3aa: CASSITGEEQFF

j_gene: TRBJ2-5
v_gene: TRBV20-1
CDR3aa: CSARSLRQETQYF

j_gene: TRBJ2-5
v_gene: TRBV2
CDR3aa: CASSEIETQYF

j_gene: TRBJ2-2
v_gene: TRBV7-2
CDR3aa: CASSLRGRAVTGELFF

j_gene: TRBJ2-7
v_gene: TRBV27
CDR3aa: CASSLRQTYEQYF

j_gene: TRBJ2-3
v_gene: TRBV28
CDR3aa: CASSETSPDTQYF

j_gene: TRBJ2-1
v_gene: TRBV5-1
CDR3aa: CASSGGGTEQFF

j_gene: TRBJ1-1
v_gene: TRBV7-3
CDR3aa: CASSLTGENTEAFF

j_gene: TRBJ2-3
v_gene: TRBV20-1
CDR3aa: CSARGYPTSGGSTDTQYF

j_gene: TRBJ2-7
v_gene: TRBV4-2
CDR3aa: CASSQGGRLESYEQYF

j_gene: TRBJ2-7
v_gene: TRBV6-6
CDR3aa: CASSPTDHSYEQYF

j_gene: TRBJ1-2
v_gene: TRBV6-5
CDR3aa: CASSYRQGFGYTF

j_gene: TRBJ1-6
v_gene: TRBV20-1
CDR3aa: CSARDNKKPIIMGSPLHF

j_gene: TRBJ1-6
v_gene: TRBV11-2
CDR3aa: CASSPGQGSPLHF

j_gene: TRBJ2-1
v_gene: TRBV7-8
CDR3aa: CASSLVLDLAGSNEQFF

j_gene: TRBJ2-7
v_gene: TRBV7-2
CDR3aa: CASSLARTPGYEQYF

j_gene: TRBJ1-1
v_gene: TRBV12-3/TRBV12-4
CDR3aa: CASSSRALNTEAFF

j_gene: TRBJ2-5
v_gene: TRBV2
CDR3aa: CASSEEQGAQETQYF

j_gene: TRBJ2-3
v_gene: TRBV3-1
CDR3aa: CASSGLAGDTQYF

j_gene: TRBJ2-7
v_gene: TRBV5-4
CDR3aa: CASSLERVSYEQYF

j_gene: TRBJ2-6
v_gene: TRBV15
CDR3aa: CATSIRTGRSGANVLTF

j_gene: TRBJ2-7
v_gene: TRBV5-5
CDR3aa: CASSSRQGVYEQYF

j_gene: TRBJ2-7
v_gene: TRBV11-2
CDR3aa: CASSLDRSANVGQYF

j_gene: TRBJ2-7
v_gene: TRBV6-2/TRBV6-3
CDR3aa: CASSTGGRESYEQYF

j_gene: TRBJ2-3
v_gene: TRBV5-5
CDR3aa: CASSQGPFSTDTQYF

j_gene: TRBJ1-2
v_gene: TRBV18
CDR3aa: CASSPQGEGYGYTF